Presented here are 28 T cell receptor beta chains from one specimen sequenced in a study of CD8 T cells in Susac syndrome. RNA in amounts of about 0.45 to 1 ug was reverse transcribed with random hexamers. TCRdb re-called the immunoSEQ multiplex PCR reads through MiXCR, storing one row per CDR3 protein. The data hold about 130,000 distinct CDR3 sequences, with more than 80% observed a single time. The specimen sequenced was CD8+ T cells from PBMCs. All receptors derive from a human donor with multiple sclerosis.

This sequence joins TRBV20-1 and TRBJ2-1; 10 bases agree with TRBD2. CDR1 DFQATT and CDR2 SNEGSKA come from the germline V gene (reference sequence). With V trimmed by 4 bases and J by 0 bases, 12 bases remained unmatched. CDR3 length: 18 residues. For the CDR3, the DNA is TGCAGTGCTACCGCGTTAACTAGCGGGGCCTCCTCCTACAATGAGCAGTTCTTC. Residues: CSATALTSGASSYNEQFF.

The rearrangement uses TRBV11-2 and TRBJ2-5; 15 bases fit TRBD2. Trimming cost V 7 bases and J 5 bases; bases outside gene matches: 17. The CDR3 runs to 19 residues. Germline lookup yields CDR1 SGHAT and CDR2 FQNNGV. The CDR3 loop is CASNPRMGLAGGGGETQYF. The CDR3 nucleotides read TGTGCCAGCAACCCACGCATGGGACTAGCGGGAGGTGGGGGCGAGACCCAGTACTTC.

In the case of this clonotype: A read error may produce the germline difference seen at one junction end. The chain is built from TRBV27 and TRBJ1-1, with D unclear. Germline V lookup: CDR1 MNHEY, CDR2 SMNVEV (reference sequence). CDR3 length: 12 residues. DNA for the CDR3: TGTGCCAGCAGTTTTTCGAACACTGAAGTTTTCTTT. Protein sequence: CASSFSNTEVFF.

The chain uses TRBV29-1 and TRBJ1-1; 7 positions agree with TRBD1. In germline, CDR1 is SQVTM, CDR2 ANQGSEA. The CDR3 runs to 14 residues. J gave up 0 bases and V 5 bases, and 6 bases lay outside the gene matches. Here the CDR3 reads CSVTGGGLNTEAFF. In nucleotides, the CDR3 is TGCAGCGTTACCGGAGGGGGCTTGAACACTGAAGCTTTCTTT.

This chain joins TRBV7-8 and TRBJ2-3, with D maybe TRBD2 (5 bases). Trimming stripped 5 bases from V and 6 bases from J, with 18 bases between. This CDR3 spans 15 amino acids. Germline CDR1 SGHVS, CDR2 FQNEAQ. CDR3 bases: TGTGCCAGCAGCCTTACTAGGCGTGTCGTCGATACGCAGTATTTT. It codes for CASSLTRRVVDTQYF.

The rearrangement uses TRBV19 and TRBJ1-1; perhaps TRBD1 as D (5 bases). CDR3 length: 11 residues. Germline V gives CDR1 LNHDA, CDR2 SQIVND (reference sequence). The V and J ends lost 6 bases and 7 bases respectively, with 9 bases between them. CDR3 region: CASRWGVEAFF. The CDR3 nucleotides read TGTGCCAGTAGGTGGGGGGTTGAAGCTTTCTTT.

V gene TRBV28 combines with J gene TRBJ1-4; D unclear. Germline CDR1 and CDR2: MDHEN and SYDVKM. The CDR3 has 13 residues. V was cut by 4 bases and J by 8 bases, with 11 bases left in between. This chain's CDR3 is CASSWARWEKLFF. The CDR3 bases are TGTGCCAGCAGTTGGGCACGGTGGGAAAAACTGTTTTTT.

The genes are TRBV9 and TRBJ2-7; 7 bases are shared with TRBD1. Germline assignment: CDR1 SGDLS and CDR2 YYNGEE. Trimming at V came to 2 bases and at J to 1 base, leaving 3 bases not matched to a gene. This CDR3 region has 14 residues. CDR3 sequence (DNA): TGTGCCAGCAGCGTGGGGGACAGTTCCTACGAGCAGTACTTC. Translated: CASSVGDSSYEQYF.

Comments on this clonotype: Relative to the germline gene, one junction end is altered; a read error may explain this. Here the CDR3 reads CASSLSASGIGTEQFF. The CDR3 bases are TGTGCTAGCAGCTTATCGGCTAGCGGGATTGGGACTGAGCAGTTCTTC. This chain uses TRBV7-7 with TRBJ2-1, with 9 bases fitting TRBD2. The CDR3 consists of 16 residues. Germline CDR1 SSHAT, CDR2 FNYEAQ (reference sequence).

This clonotype was found once. The chain links TRBV2 to TRBJ2-1; 10 bases map to TRBD1. V shed 6 bases and J 8 bases; nucleotides not matched to a gene: 10. This CDR3 contains 15 residues. Germline V gene lookup returns CDR1 SNHLY and CDR2 FYNNEI. In nucleotides, the CDR3 is TGTGCCAGCAGCAACCCAGACAGGGGGCGGCATGAGCAGTTCTTC. Translating it yields CASSNPDRGRHEQFF.

V usage is TRBV9 and J usage is TRBJ2-7; no reliable D call. The CDR3 contains 14 residues. Trimming cost V 0 bases and J 3 bases, with 10 bases left between them. Germline loops: CDR1 SGDLS, CDR2 YYNGEE. Written as DNA, the CDR3 is TGTGCCAGCAGCGTAGGGGGTGAGGACTACGAGCAGTACGTC. This encodes CASSVGGEDYEQYV.

V is TRBV9 and J is TRBJ1-1; 10 positions match TRBD1. The germline V gene encodes CDR1 SGDLS and CDR2 YYNGEE. The CDR3 extends over 15 amino acids. V lost 3 bases and J lost 5; bases outside the gene matches: 7. Here the CDR3 DNA reads TGTGCCAGCAGCGCCCTGACAGGGGGCTTTACTGAAGCTTTCTTT. Translating it yields CASSALTGGFTEAFF.

The V call is TRBV7-9, the J call TRBJ2-7; TRBD2 might be the D (5 bases). Germline CDR1 and CDR2: SEHNR and FQNEAQ (reference sequence). The CDR3 is made up of 16 amino acids. Between the trimmed V and J ends, which lost 1 base and 0 bases, there was a span of 13 bases. CDR3 region: CASSLGQRNNSYEQYF. CDR3 in DNA: TGTGCCAGCAGCTTAGGGCAGCGGAACAACTCCTACGAGCAGTACTTC.

The rearrangement joins TRBV24-1 to TRBJ2-2; D remains unclear. V was clipped by 8 bases and J by 0 bases, with 6 bases between them. This CDR3 region has 13 residues. The germline V gene has CDR1 KGHDR and CDR2 SFDVKD. The CDR3 nucleotides read TGTGCCACCACGGGCCCGAACACCGGGGAGCTGTTTTTT. This sequence encodes CATTGPNTGELFF.

The chain links TRBV4-1 to TRBJ2-5; TRBD2 might be the D (5 bases). CDR1 is MGHRA and CDR2 is YSYEKL in the germline V gene. V lost 5 bases to trimming and J lost 3 bases, with 22 bases between them. The CDR3 has 17 amino acids. As DNA, the CDR3 is TGCGCCAGCAGCACCCGATCCCCCACTAGGGAGAAAGAGACCCAGTACTTC. This sequence encodes CASSTRSPTREKETQYF.

V and J are TRBV7-9 and TRBJ2-7, with D tentatively TRBD1 or TRBD2 (6 bases each). The CDR3 extends over 14 amino acids. Between the trimmed V and J ends, which lost 5 bases and 3 bases, there was a span of 14 bases. Germline loops: CDR1 SEHNR, CDR2 FQNEAQ (reference sequence). The CDR3 reads CASSRGTPYYEQYF. CDR3 coding DNA: TGTGCCAGCAGCCGCGGGACACCTTACTACGAGCAGTACTTC. Drawing the rest from reference TRBV7-9 and TRBJ2-7, the complete variable domain is DTGVSQNPRHKITKRGQNVTFRCDPISEHNRLYWYRQTLGQGPEFLTYFQNEAQLEKSRLLSDRFSAERPKGSFSTLEIQRTEQGDSAMYLCASSRGTPYYEQYFGPGTRLTVT.

The chain is built from TRBV10-3 and TRBJ2-5; 13 bases match TRBD2. From germline, CDR1 is ENHRY and CDR2 SYGVKD. This CDR3 spans 17 amino acids. Trimming took 3 bases from V and 2 from J; bases not matched to a gene: 6. For the CDR3, the DNA is TGTGCCATCAGTGACACCAGACTAGCGGGGGGACAAGAGACCCAGTACTTC. Translated: CAISDTRLAGGQETQYF.

The chain is built from TRBV6-4 and TRBJ2-1; the D gene is possibly TRBD2 (6 bases). V gave up 0 bases and J gave up 10 bases, with 13 bases separating them. Germline CDR1 is MRHNA and CDR2 is SNTAGT. This CDR3 is 14 amino acids long. CDR3: CASSDSSGPGEQFF. The CDR3 DNA reads TGTGCCAGCAGTGACTCGAGCGGGCCCGGAGAGCAGTTCTTC.

This clonotype was detected only once. This chain uses TRBV29-1 with TRBJ2-7, with D tentatively TRBD1 (6 bases). CDR1 is SQVTM, CDR2 ANQGSEA, per germline. V gave up 7 bases and J gave up 2 bases, with 12 bases separating them. This CDR3 region has 12 residues. The CDR3 nucleotides are TGCAGCGCCCGGGACATAACCTACGAGCAGTACTTC. It codes for CSARDITYEQYF.

J is TRBJ2-3 and V is TRBV3-1, with D possibly being TRBD1 (6 bases). CDR1 and CDR2 (germline): LGHDT, YNNKEL (reference sequence). The CDR3 is 17 amino acids. V was pared by 4 bases and J by 4 bases, with 21 bases between. The CDR3 DNA is TGTGCCAGCAGCCCCCCGGTCGGTAGGGGGTCGGCAGATACGCAGTATTTT. This sequence encodes CASSPPVGRGSADTQYF.

The rearrangement uses TRBV7-9 and TRBJ1-1; D may be TRBD1 (6 bases). The V gene's germline CDR1 is SEHNR and CDR2 FQNEAQ (reference sequence). There are 15 residues in the CDR3. Trimming stripped 3 bases from V and 4 bases from J, with 15 bases between. CDR3 in DNA: TGTGCCAGCAGCTTGCCCGGGGGCATGGGCACTGAAGCTTTCTTT. It is translated as CASSLPGGMGTEAFF.

The rearrangement joins TRBV27 to TRBJ2-3; D not certain. Looked up from germline, CDR1 is MNHEY and CDR2 is SMNVEV (reference sequence). This CDR3 is built from 13 residues. Trimming stripped 10 bases from V and 3 bases from J, with 14 bases between. The CDR3, as DNA: TGTGCCATCGTCGATAGTCGGACAGATACGCAGTATTTT. This encodes CAIVDSRTDTQYF.

V is TRBV25-1 and J is TRBJ2-1; 9 bases line up with TRBD2. In germline, CDR1 is MGHDK, CDR2 SYGVNS. CDR3 length: 14 residues. Trimming removed 5 bases from V and 6 bases from J; junction bases left unmatched: 5. The CDR3 nucleotides are TGTGCCAGCAGTTTTCGCGGGAGGGCCAATGAGCAGTTCTTC. It codes for CASSFRGRANEQFF.

The rearrangement joins TRBV7-9 to TRBJ2-2; TRBD1 matches at 12 bases. This CDR3 is 18 amino acids long. Germline V gene data show CDR1 as SEHNR and CDR2 as FQNEAQ (reference sequence). Trimming removed 5 bases from V and 4 bases from J; junction bases left unmatched: 11. This CDR3 reads CASSLPPTGQGATGELFF. The CDR3 DNA reads TGTGCCAGCAGCCTACCCCCAACGGGACAGGGGGCCACCGGGGAGCTGTTTTTT.

This clonotype was observed a single time. J is TRBJ2-7 and V is TRBV5-1; D is possibly TRBD1 (5 bases). Germline V gene lookup returns CDR1 SGHRS and CDR2 YFSETQ. This CDR3 spans 12 amino acids. The V end lost 3 bases, the J end lost 7 bases, and 11 bases lay between the germline ends. For the CDR3, the DNA is TGCGCCAGCAGCTCCCATGGGGCAGAGCAGTACTTC. It specifies CASSSHGAEQYF.

V usage is TRBV6-2 or TRBV6-3 and J usage is TRBJ1-5, with 7 nucleotides matching TRBD1. The V segment lost 2 bases and the J segment 1 base; nucleotides outside the gene matches: 5. The CDR3 has 16 residues. Germline V gene sequence: CDR1 MNHEY, CDR2 SVGEGT. The CDR3 here is CASSYGGGQSNQPQHF. The CDR3 DNA follows: TGTGCCAGCAGTTACGGAGGGGGACAGAGCAATCAGCCCCAGCATTTT.

This clonotype was seen a few times. The chain employs TRBV6-4 and TRBJ2-1; D remains unclear. The V gene lost 2 bases and the J gene lost 9 bases, with 8 bases spanning the gap. The CDR3 consists of 12 residues. The germline gives CDR1 MRHNA, CDR2 SNTAGT. The CDR3 nucleotides are TGTGCCAGCAGTGACGGCGGCGGTGAGCAGTTCTTC. Its protein product is CASSDGGGEQFF.

In nucleotides, the CDR3 is TGTGCCAGCAGGCACAGGGGATTCGCTGGGGCCAACGTCCTGACTTTC. It is translated as CASRHRGFAGANVLTF. The V and J genes are TRBV12-3 or TRBV12-4 and TRBJ2-6, with 7 bases aligning to TRBD1. The CDR3 is 16 amino acids. Trimming removed 6 bases from V and 2 bases from J; junction bases left unmatched: 7.